This T cell receptor (beta chain) was sequenced for a study of blood T cell repertoires in COVID-19. Overall study context: The study drew acute and convalescent COVID-19 samples from the United States, Italy and Spain. PBMCs, B-cell-depleted T cells, or T cells provided the cDNA or gDNA that made up the material.

In the study's own analysis: Amplified reference gene primers provided the basis for estimating nucleated cell counts. TCRdb's table, derived via immunoSEQ multiplex PCR, lists solely in-frame clones and lacks some. V and J calls plus clone size are reproduced from that table; the DNA served to infer D and trimming. The sample lists about 180,000 clones; approximately 89% were seen once. V was trimmed by 4 bases and J by 10 bases, leaving 32 bases between them. Germline V gene sequence: CDR1 SQVTM, CDR2 ANQGSEA. The CDR3 extends over 18 amino acids. This rearrangement joins TRBV29-1 to TRBJ2-1; a weak D match, TRBD2 (6 bases). The clonotype comes from a woman aged 25 to 39 with acute or convalescent COVID-19. The sequenced material came from peripheral blood. The CDR3 nucleotides are TGCAGCGTTGGGTACCCACTTGGGCGGGAAGGGTACGGCGAGGAGCAGTTCTTC. It yields the protein CSVGYPLGREGYGEEQFF.